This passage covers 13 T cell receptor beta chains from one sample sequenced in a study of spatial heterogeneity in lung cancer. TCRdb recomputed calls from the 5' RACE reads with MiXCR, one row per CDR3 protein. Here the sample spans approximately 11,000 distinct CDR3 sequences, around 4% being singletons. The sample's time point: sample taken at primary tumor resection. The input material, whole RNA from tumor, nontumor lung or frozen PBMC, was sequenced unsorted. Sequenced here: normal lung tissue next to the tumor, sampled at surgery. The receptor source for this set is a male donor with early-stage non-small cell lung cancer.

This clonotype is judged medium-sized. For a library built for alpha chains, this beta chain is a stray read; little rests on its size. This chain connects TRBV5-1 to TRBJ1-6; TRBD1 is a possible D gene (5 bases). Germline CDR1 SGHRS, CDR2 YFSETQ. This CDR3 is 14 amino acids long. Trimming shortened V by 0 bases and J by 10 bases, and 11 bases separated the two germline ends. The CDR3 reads CASSLDQGGSPLHF. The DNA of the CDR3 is TGCGCCAGCAGCTTGGATCAGGGAGGATCACCCCTCCACTTT. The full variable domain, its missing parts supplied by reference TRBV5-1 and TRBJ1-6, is KAGVTQTPRYLIKTRGQQVTLSCSPISGHRSVSWYQQTPGQGLQFLFEYFSETQRNKGNFPGRFSGRQFSNSRSEMNVSTLELGDSALYLCASSLDQGGSPLHFGNGTRLTVT.

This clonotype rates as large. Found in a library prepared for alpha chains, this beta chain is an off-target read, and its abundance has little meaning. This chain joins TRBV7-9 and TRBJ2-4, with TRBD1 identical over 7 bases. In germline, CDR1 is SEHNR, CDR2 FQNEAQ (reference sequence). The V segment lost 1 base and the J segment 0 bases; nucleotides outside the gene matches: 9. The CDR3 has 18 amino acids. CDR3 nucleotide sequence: TGTGCCAGCAGCTTAGATGCCCAAGGGGGCTCAGCCAAAAACATTCAGTACTTC. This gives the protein CASSLDAQGGSAKNIQYF.

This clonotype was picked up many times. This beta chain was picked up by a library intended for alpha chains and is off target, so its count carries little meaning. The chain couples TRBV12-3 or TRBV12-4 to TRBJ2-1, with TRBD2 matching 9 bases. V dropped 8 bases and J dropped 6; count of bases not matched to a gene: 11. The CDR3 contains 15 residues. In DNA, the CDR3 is TGTGCCAGCGGTCTCGGCGGGGGGGCGATCAATGAGCAGTTCTTC. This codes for CASGLGGGAINEQFF.

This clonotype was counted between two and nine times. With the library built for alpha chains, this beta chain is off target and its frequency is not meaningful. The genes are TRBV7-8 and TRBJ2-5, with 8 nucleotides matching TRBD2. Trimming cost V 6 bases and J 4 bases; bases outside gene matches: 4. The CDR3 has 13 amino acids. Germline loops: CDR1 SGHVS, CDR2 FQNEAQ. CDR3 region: CASSRGGPETQYF. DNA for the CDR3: TGTGCCAGCAGTCGGGGGGGGCCAGAGACCCAGTACTTC.

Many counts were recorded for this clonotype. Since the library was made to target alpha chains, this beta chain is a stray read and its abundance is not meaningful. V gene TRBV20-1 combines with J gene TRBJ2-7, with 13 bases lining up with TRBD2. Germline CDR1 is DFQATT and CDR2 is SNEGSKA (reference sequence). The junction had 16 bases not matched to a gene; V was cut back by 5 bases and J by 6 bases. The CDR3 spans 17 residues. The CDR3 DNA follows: TGCAGTGCTTCCAGCGGACTAGCGGGGGCCGCCCCGGCCGAGCAGTACTTC. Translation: CSASSGLAGAAPAEQYF.

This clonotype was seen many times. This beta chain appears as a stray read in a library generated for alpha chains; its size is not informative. CDR3 sequence: CSVEDAGAAITDTQYF. In nucleotides, the CDR3 is TGCAGCGTTGAAGATGCAGGGGCCGCCATCACAGATACGCAGTATTTT. The chain uses TRBV29-1 and TRBJ2-3; possibly TRBD1 for D (6 bases). V was shortened by 0 bases and J by 2 bases, with 15 bases between the two germline ends. CDR3 length equals 16 residues. The germline V gene has CDR1 SQVTM and CDR2 ANQGSEA.

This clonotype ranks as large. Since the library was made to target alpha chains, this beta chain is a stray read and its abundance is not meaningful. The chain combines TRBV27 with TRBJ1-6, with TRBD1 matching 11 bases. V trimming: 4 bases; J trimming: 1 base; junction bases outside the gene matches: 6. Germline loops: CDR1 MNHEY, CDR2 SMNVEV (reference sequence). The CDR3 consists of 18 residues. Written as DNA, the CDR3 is TGTGCCAGCAGTTCCTGGACAGGGGGCGAATCCTATAATTCACCCCTCCACTTT. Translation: CASSSWTGGESYNSPLHF.

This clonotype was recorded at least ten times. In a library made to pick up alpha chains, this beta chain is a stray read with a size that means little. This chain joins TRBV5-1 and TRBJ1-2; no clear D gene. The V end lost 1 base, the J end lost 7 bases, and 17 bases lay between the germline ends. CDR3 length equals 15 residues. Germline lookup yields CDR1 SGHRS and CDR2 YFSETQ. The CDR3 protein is CASSLRSDAKAGYTF. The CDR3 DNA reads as TGCGCCAGCAGCTTGCGGTCAGATGCTAAGGCTGGCTACACCTTC.

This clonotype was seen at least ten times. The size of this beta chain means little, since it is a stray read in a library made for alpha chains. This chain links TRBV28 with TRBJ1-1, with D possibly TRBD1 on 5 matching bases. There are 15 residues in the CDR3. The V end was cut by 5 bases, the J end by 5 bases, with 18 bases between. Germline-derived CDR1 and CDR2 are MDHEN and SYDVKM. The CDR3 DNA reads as TGTGCCAGCAGTGTGGGTGGGGCTACTCCTACTGAAGCTTTCTTT. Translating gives CASSVGGATPTEAFF.

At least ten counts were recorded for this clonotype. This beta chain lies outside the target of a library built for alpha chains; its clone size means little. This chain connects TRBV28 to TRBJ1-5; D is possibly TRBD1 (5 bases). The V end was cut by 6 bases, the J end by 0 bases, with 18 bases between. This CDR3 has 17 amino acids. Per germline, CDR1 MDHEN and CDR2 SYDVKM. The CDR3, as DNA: TGTGCCAGCAGGGGGGGTAAGGTCCGGTCTAGCAATCAGCCCCAGCATTTT. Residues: CASRGGKVRSSNQPQHF.

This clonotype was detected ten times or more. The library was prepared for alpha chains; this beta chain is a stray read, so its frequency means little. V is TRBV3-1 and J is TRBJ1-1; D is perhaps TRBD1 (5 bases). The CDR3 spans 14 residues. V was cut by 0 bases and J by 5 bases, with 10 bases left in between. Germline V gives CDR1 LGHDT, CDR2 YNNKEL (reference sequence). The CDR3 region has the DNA TGTGCCAGCAGCCAAGATCAGGGATGGACTGAAGCTTTCTTT. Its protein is CASSQDQGWTEAFF.

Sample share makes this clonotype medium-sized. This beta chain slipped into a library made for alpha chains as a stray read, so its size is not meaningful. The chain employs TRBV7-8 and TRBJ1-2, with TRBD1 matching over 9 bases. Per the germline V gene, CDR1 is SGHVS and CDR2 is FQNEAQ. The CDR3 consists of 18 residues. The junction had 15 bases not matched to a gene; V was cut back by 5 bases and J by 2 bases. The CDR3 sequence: CASSPNTGGVPLNYGYTF. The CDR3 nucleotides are TGTGCCAGCAGCCCTAATACAGGGGGCGTCCCTCTAAACTATGGCTACACCTTC.

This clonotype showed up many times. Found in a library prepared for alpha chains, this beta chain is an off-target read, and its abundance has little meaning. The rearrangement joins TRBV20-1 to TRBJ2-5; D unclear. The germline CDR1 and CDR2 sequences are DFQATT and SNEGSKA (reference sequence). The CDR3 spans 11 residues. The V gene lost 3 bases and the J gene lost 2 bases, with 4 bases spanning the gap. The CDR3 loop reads CSARGQETQYF. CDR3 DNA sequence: TGCAGTGCTAGGGGACAAGAGACCCAGTACTTC.